These T cell receptor beta chains were read from a single sample in a study of a mutant IDH1 vaccine in newly diagnosed glioma. TCRdb's copy holds only in-frame clones and misses some; the assay was immunoSEQ multiplex PCR. This repertoire shows some 100,000 clones, about 80% found once; its top ten account for approximately 7%. Here the sequenced sample was PBMCs, taken from a glioma patient treated with radiotherapy, temozolomide or both. These receptors originate from a woman aged 50 to 60 with glioma. The CDR3 runs from the conserved cysteine through the conserved F or W. A D gene is named only where the DNA matches it firmly. The size entry is marked missing in some rows and otherwise reads once, few, many or a size class.

D	J	size	V	CDR3	DNA
-	TRBJ2-7	-	TRBV19	CASGWGNEQYF	TGTGCCAGTGGATGGGGGAACGAGCAGTACTTC
TRBD1	TRBJ1-2	once	TRBV7-2	CASSPRTGGRYYGYTF	TGTGCCAGCAGCCCCCGGACAGGGGGCCGATACTATGGCTACACCTTC
-	TRBJ1-3	-	TRBV27	CASSRTQGTRSGNTIYF	TGTGCCAGCAGTCGCACACAGGGTACGCGCTCTGGAAACACCATATATTTT
-	TRBJ1-1	-	TRBV2	CASSEGGVNTEAFF	TGTGCCAGCAGTGAAGGGGGGGTGAACACTGAAGCTTTCTTT
TRBD1	TRBJ1-5	few	TRBV27	CASSFGTGGNQPQHF	TGTGCCAGCAGTTTCGGGACAGGGGGAAATCAGCCCCAGCATTTT
-	TRBJ1-2	-	TRBV6-5	CASSYKQGPNYGYTF	TGTGCCAGCAGTTACAAGCAGGGTCCCAACTATGGCTACACCTTC
TRBD2	TRBJ2-5	-	TRBV29-1	CSVRYMRGGKETQYF	TGCAGCGTCCGCTACATGCGGGGAGGGAAAGAGACCCAGTACTTC
-	TRBJ1-3	few	TRBV30	CAWSVQLGNTIYF	TGTGCCTGGAGTGTGCAGCTTGGAAACACCATATATTTT
-	TRBJ1-3	-	TRBV30	CAWSGSRRNTIYF	TGTGCCTGGAGTGGATCTAGACGAAACACCATATATTTT
TRBD1	TRBJ2-2	few	TRBV2	CASSKTGLDTGELFF	TGTGCCAGCAGTAAGACAGGGCTGGACACCGGGGAGCTGTTTTTT
-	TRBJ1-4	-	TRBV25-1	CASSALGGNEKLFF	TGTGCCAGCAGTGCCTTAGGGGGTAATGAAAAACTGTTTTTT
-	TRBJ1-2	once	TRBV29-1	CSVYRDGYTF	TGCAGCGTTTACAGGGATGGCTACACCTTC
-	TRBJ1-1	few	TRBV5-1	CASSVGQNMNTEAFF	TGCGCCAGCAGCGTCGGACAGAACATGAACACTGAAGCTTTCTTT
-	TRBJ1-4	-	TRBV14	CASSQYLAQGGKLFF	TGTGCCAGCAGCCAATACCTCGCCCAGGGTGGAAAACTGTTTTTT
-	TRBJ2-3	-	TRBV5-6	CASSLRFLGPPVTQYF	TGTGCCAGCAGCTTGAGGTTTTTGGGCCCCCCCGTGACGCAGTATTTT
-	TRBJ1-5	-	TRBV7-8	CASSPDGGWAPQHF	TGTGCCAGCAGCCCAGACGGCGGGTGGGCGCCCCAGCATTTT
-	TRBJ1-1	-	TRBV18	CASSPPHRTTTEAFF	TGTGCCAGCTCACCACCCCACAGAACTACCACTGAAGCTTTCTTT
TRBD1	TRBJ2-7	once	TRBV28	CASSRPRGPNSYEQYF	TGTGCCAGCAGTCGACCTAGGGGGCCGAACTCCTACGAGCAGTACTTC
-	TRBJ2-5	-	TRBV6-5	CATALDVAQYF	TGTGCCACAGCGCTCGATGTGGCCCAGTACTTC
-	TRBJ1-2	-	TRBV27	CASSYAGGAALYGYTF	TGTGCCAGCTCCTATGCTGGCGGGGCCGCTCTATACGGCTACACCTTC
-	TRBJ1-1	-	TRBV9	CASSIDAGTKGTEAFF	TGTGCCAGCAGCATAGACGCCGGGACAAAGGGGACTGAAGCTTTCTTT